This paragraph covers one TCR beta chain sequence. These data come from a study of blood T cell repertoires in COVID-19. Germline V gives CDR1 SGHDT, CDR2 YYEEEE. With 2 bases clipped from V and 10 bases from J, the junction kept 8 bases outside the gene matches. This CDR3 has 14 amino acids. Produced via immunoSEQ multiplex PCR; TCRdb's table is partial and in-frame only. The sample has approximately 450,000 clones, approximately 90% seen once; the top ten hold over 4%. Sequencing used peripheral blood. This clonotype originated in a woman aged 30 to 39 with acute or convalescent COVID-19. This chain joins TRBV5-6 and TRBJ2-1; TRBD2 agrees at 8 bases. The CDR3 protein is CASSFGQRGREQFF. For the CDR3, the DNA is TGTGCCAGCAGCTTTGGCCAGCGGGGGAGGGAGCAGTTCTTC.